This entry lists 13 T cell receptor beta chains sequenced from one sample in a study of T cell responses to AZD1222 COVID-19 vaccine. Here immunoSEQ multiplex PCR was the method, and the copy in TCRdb shows in-frame clones only, minus some. The repertoire holds approximately 99,000 clones, with roughly 86% as singletons. Source: peripheral blood, taken on day 0 of AZD1222 vaccination. The receptors originated from an adult in good health.

V usage is TRBV4-2 and J usage is TRBJ1-3; D gene unclear. This CDR3 region has 13 residues. V lost 0 bases and J lost 3, with 3 bases in between. Germline V gene lookup returns CDR1 LGHNA and CDR2 YNFKEQ. CDR3 DNA sequence: TGTGCCAGCAGCCAAGAAAATGGAAACACCATATATTTT. This codes for CASSQENGNTIYF.

The chain carries TRBV28 and TRBJ1-5; TRBD1 is a possible D gene (6 bases). The CDR3 has 12 amino acids. The germline gives CDR1 MDHEN, CDR2 SYDVKM. V lost 10 bases and J lost 6, with 13 bases in between. CDR3 DNA: TGTGCCACCGGGACAATGAGTCAGCCCCAGCATTTT. Its protein is CATGTMSQPQHF.

The chain couples TRBV6-5 to TRBJ2-5; TRBD2 might be the D (5 bases). Germline-derived CDR1 and CDR2 are MNHEY and SVGAGI. This CDR3 comprises 15 residues. Deletions cut 1 base from V and 7 bases from J, with 16 bases between. CDR3 sequence (DNA): TGTGCCAGCAGTTACTATACGGGCACCGGAGGGACCCAGTACTTC. Its protein is CASSYYTGTGGTQYF.

The chain is built from TRBV6-1 and TRBJ1-5; D ambiguous. The CDR3 spans 12 residues. The V end was cut by 2 bases, the J end by 5 bases, with 4 bases between. CDR1 and CDR2 (germline): MNHNS, SASEGT. CDR3 in amino acids: CASSEQYQPQHF. CDR3 coding DNA: TGTGCCAGCAGTGAACAGTATCAGCCCCAGCATTTT.

The rearrangement uses TRBV13 and TRBJ1-2; possibly TRBD1 for D (5 bases). Germline lookup yields CDR1 PRHDT and CDR2 FYEKMQ (reference sequence). Trimming left V 5 bases short and J 0 bases short, with 22 bases between. The CDR3 contains 18 residues. The CDR3 loop reads CASSPRRGPGTTNYGYTF. In nucleotides, the CDR3 is TGTGCCAGCAGCCCACGCCGAGGACCGGGGACTACTAACTATGGCTACACCTTC.

V gene TRBV5-1 combines with J gene TRBJ1-4; weak D call: TRBD1 (5 bases). This CDR3 is 17 amino acids long. Trimming took off 0 bases at V and 1 base at J, with 13 bases between the two ends. Germline CDR1 reads SGHRS; CDR2 reads YFSETQ. The CDR3: CASSLVSGKQTNEKLFF. The DNA for the CDR3 is TGCGCCAGCAGCTTGGTCTCAGGGAAACAAACTAATGAAAAACTGTTTTTT.

This chain links TRBV3-1 (or the pseudogene TRBV3-2) with TRBJ2-2; D is possibly TRBD2 (6 bases). Germline CDR1 is LGHDT and CDR2 is YNNKEL (reference sequence). The CDR3 length is 14 residues. The germline V and J ends were trimmed by 10 bases and 0 bases, with 12 bases remaining between them. CDR3 loop: CATRDFTNTGELFF. The CDR3, as DNA: TGTGCCACCCGGGACTTCACGAACACCGGGGAGCTGTTTTTT.

V is TRBV4-1 and J is TRBJ2-5, with no clear D. Germline loops: CDR1 MGHRA, CDR2 YSYEKL. The length of the CDR3 is 16 residues. V lost 4 bases, J lost 3 bases, and 18 bases lay in between. The CDR3 here is CASSLPPGGKKETQYF. The CDR3 DNA reads as TGCGCCAGCAGCCTACCCCCGGGCGGAAAGAAAGAGACCCAGTACTTC.

The chain carries TRBV6-4 and TRBJ1-1; D gene unclear. Trimming took 0 bases from V and 1 from J, leaving 6 bases between them. The CDR3 extends over 14 amino acids. CDR1 MRHNA and CDR2 SNTAGT come from the germline V gene. Here the CDR3 DNA reads TGTGCCAGCAGTGACTCGAACAGGAACACTGAAGCTTTCTTT. Encoded protein: CASSDSNRNTEAFF.

This rearrangement joins TRBV24-1 to TRBJ2-7; a weak D match, TRBD2 (6 bases). Trimming took 4 bases from V and 2 from J, leaving 11 bases between them. In germline, CDR1 is KGHDR, CDR2 SFDVKD. The CDR3 consists of 14 residues. The chain's CDR3 is CATSEGLAAYEQYF. CDR3 coding DNA: TGTGCCACCAGTGAGGGACTCGCTGCCTACGAGCAGTACTTC.

The CDR3 nucleotides read TGCGCCAGCAGCCGCCAATCGGTTAGCAATCAGCCCCAGCATTTT. This codes for CASSRQSVSNQPQHF. The chain uses TRBV4-1 and TRBJ1-5, with D uncertain. Germline assignment: CDR1 MGHRA and CDR2 YSYEKL. The CDR3 totals 15 residues. V was trimmed by 4 bases and J by 0 bases, leaving 10 bases between them.

This chain uses TRBV5-6 with TRBJ2-5, with D hard to call. The V end was cut by 1 base, the J end by 2 bases, with 6 bases between. CDR1 SGHDT and CDR2 YYEEEE come from the germline V gene. The CDR3 is made up of 13 amino acids. CDR3 DNA: TGTGCCAGCAGCTTGAATCGTCAAGAGACCCAGTACTTC. This encodes CASSLNRQETQYF.

The gene calls are TRBV5-1 and TRBJ2-5, with 11 positions matching TRBD1. In germline, CDR1 is SGHRS, CDR2 YFSETQ. The V segment lost 4 bases and the J segment 4 bases; nucleotides outside the gene matches: 6. This CDR3 is 15 amino acids long. Written as DNA, the CDR3 is TGCGCCAGCAGCCGAACCGGGACAGGGGGAGAGACCCAGTACTTC. Translation gives CASSRTGTGGETQYF.